Shown below are 16 T cell receptor beta chains from a single sample sequenced in a study of CXCR3-negative and CXCR3-positive naive CD8 T cells. The study's findings and limits: CXCR3-positive naive cells carried more hydrophobic TRB CDR3s than CXCR3-negative naive cells did.

These receptors' antigens are unknown. The libraries of TRB cDNA were constructed through 5' RACE using UMI labels. TCRdb reprocessed the 5' RACE reads and stores each CDR3 protein as one record, lacking DNA. This table lists about 5,500 distinct CDR3 sequences. Source material: naive CXCR3+ CD8+ T cells from blood. Specified subset: CD45RO-CCR7+CD27+CD95- naive CD8+ T cells expressing CXCR3 (TNR3+). These TCRs come from a human donor in good health. Some clones in this sample may be carry-over from other donors' samples.

This clonotype is deemed medium-sized by its frequency. The chain links TRBV29-1 to TRBJ2-1; with no DNA, the TCRdb D assignment of TRBD1 cannot be verified. The CDR3 totals 16 residues. Germline-derived CDR1 and CDR2 are SQVTM and ANQGSEA. The CDR3 protein is CSVEGGTGADMNEQFF.

J is TRBJ2-1 and V is TRBV20-1; TCRdb's assignment of TRBD2 cannot be checked, as there is no DNA. The germline V gene encodes CDR1 DFQATT and CDR2 SNEGSKA (reference sequence). This CDR3 region has 15 residues. The CDR3 reads CSARDRLAGDNEQFF.

V gene TRBV29-1 combines with J gene TRBJ1-2; checking the TCRdb D call of TRBD1 is not possible without DNA. Germline CDR1 SQVTM, CDR2 ANQGSEA. The CDR3 is made up of 13 amino acids. The CDR3 reads CSAKGAQDYGYTF.

The chain carries TRBV7-9 and TRBJ2-7; the D call of TRBD1 rests on TCRdb alone, since no DNA is present to check it. The germline CDR1 and CDR2 sequences are SEHNR and FQNEAQ (reference sequence). The CDR3 is made up of 14 amino acids. This CDR3 reads CASSPAQGGYEQYF.

The V gene is TRBV3-1, the J gene TRBJ2-7; lacking DNA, the TRBD1 call made by TCRdb goes unchecked. The CDR3 runs 14 residues. Germline V gene lookup returns CDR1 LGHDT and CDR2 YNNKEL (reference sequence). This chain's CDR3 is CASSATGEEYEQYF.

This chain uses TRBV25-1 with TRBJ2-7; TCRdb's D call of TRBD1 is untestable without DNA. The CDR3 is 15 residues long. CDR1 and CDR2 (germline): MGHDK, SYGVNS. CDR3 sequence reads: CATSRDRYPSLEQYF.

The rearrangement uses TRBV2 and TRBJ2-7; the TCRdb D gene call, TRBD2, has no DNA to confirm it. CDR1 SNHLY and CDR2 FYNNEI come from the germline V gene. CDR3 length equals 14 residues. This CDR3 is CASSDWEGTYEQYF. Full variable domain (rest looked up from reference TRBV2 and TRBJ2-7): EPEVTQTPSHQVTQMGQEVILRCVPISNHLYFYWYRQILGQKVEFLVSFYNNEISEKSEIFDDQFSVERPDGSNFTLKIRSTKLEDSAMYFCASSDWEGTYEQYFGPGTRLTVT.

In terms of frequency, this clonotype is medium-sized. Here the CDR3 reads CSVEKWEDLYGYTF. The chain carries TRBV29-1 and TRBJ1-2. The CDR3 has 14 residues. Germline assignment: CDR1 SQVTM and CDR2 ANQGSEA.

V gene TRBV5-1 combines with J gene TRBJ2-3. The CDR3 covers 16 residues. CDR1 is SGHRS and CDR2 is YFSETQ in the germline V gene. CDR3 sequence reads: CASSLGTGLRTDTQYF.

The V call is TRBV1, the J call TRBJ2-1; TCRdb selects TRBD2, and the lack of DNA leaves this call unchecked. TRBV1 is labeled a pseudogene. The length of the CDR3 is 14 residues. This chain's CDR3 is CTSKGLAGNNEQFF.

The CDR3: CASPPPGLAGVTDTQYF. The chain links TRBV27 to TRBJ2-3; the D call from TCRdb, TRBD2, cannot be confirmed without DNA. Germline assignment: CDR1 MNHEY and CDR2 SMNVEV (reference sequence). This CDR3 contains 17 residues.

J is TRBJ1-4 and V is TRBV29-1; TCRdb proposes TRBD1, but this gene call is untestable without DNA. Germline V gives CDR1 SQVTM, CDR2 ANQGSEA. The CDR3 is 13 residues long. CDR3 region: CSVEETGVEKLFF.

The genes are TRBV7-9 and TRBJ2-1; lacking DNA, the TRBD2 call made by TCRdb goes unchecked. The germline V gene encodes CDR1 SEHNR and CDR2 FQNEAQ (reference sequence). This CDR3 comprises 15 residues. This CDR3 reads CASSLTSGDYNEQFF. The entire variable domain, with the rest obtained from reference TRBV7-9 and TRBJ2-1, is as follows: DTGVSQNPRHKITKRGQNVTFRCDPISEHNRLYWYRQTLGQGPEFLTYFQNEAQLEKSRLLSDRFSAERPKGSFSTLEIQRTEQGDSAMYLCASSLTSGDYNEQFFGPGTRLTVL.

The genes are TRBV5-1 and TRBJ2-7; the TRBD1 assignment by TCRdb is unverifiable without DNA. The CDR3 has 17 amino acids. Germline lookup yields CDR1 SGHRS and CDR2 YFSETQ. The CDR3 is CASSSAWTGASSYEQYF.

V usage is TRBV2 and J usage is TRBJ1-4. Germline lookup yields CDR1 SNHLY and CDR2 FYNNEI. CDR3 length: 15 amino acids. The CDR3 spells CASSVLETTNEKLFF.

This clonotype is classed as medium-sized by frequency. The genes are TRBV7-3 and TRBJ2-3; TCRdb's D call of TRBD2 is untestable without DNA. The CDR3 has 15 amino acids. Germline CDR1 SGHTA, CDR2 FQGTGA. The CDR3: CASSSSRDSTDTQYF.